This record covers a single TCR beta chain. The trim removed 2 bases at V and 3 bases at J, leaving 1 base unmatched. CDR3 length equals 14 residues. CDR1 is GTSNPN and CDR2 is SVGIG in the germline V gene (reference sequence). In the original processing: Estimation of nucleated cell counts was performed using reference gene primer amplification. Assay: immunoSEQ multiplex PCR; the TCRdb copy retains only in-frame clones and omits some. V, J and clone size are those of that table, while D and trimming were read from the DNA. Of 400,000 to 550,000 clones detected, approximately 90% appear once; the ten largest clones hold 4.3%. This entry comes from a study of blood T cell repertoires in COVID-19. Overall study context: Italy, Spain and the United States were the sources of the convalescent and acute COVID-19 samples. T cells, B-cell-depleted T cells, or PBMCs provided the cDNA or gDNA that served as material.

Sequenced input: peripheral blood. The sequence was collected from a woman in her 30s with acute or convalescent COVID-19. The chain uses TRBV30 and TRBJ2-6; 7 nucleotides align to TRBD2. DNA of the CDR3: TGTGCCTGGAGTTCGGGAGGTGGGGCCAACGTCCTGACTTTC. It yields the protein CAWSSGGGANVLTF.